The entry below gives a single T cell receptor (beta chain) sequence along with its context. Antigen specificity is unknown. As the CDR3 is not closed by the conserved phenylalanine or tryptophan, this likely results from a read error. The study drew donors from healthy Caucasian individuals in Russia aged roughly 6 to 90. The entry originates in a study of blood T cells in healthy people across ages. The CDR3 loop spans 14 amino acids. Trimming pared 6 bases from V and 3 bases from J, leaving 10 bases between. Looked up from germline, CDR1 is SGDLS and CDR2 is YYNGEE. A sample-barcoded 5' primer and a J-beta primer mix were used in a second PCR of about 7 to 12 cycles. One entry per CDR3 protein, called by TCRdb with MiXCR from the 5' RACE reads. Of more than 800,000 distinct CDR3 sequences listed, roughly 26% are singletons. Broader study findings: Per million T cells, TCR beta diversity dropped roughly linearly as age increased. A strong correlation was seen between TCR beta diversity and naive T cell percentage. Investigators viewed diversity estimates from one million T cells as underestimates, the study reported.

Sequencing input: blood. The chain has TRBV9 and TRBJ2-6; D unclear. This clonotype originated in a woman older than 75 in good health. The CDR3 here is CASTVGVGANVLTV. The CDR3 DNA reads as TGTGCCAGCACCGTGGGTGTTGGGGCCAACGTCCTGACTGTC.